The clone carrying this T cell receptor beta chain was counted many times. The antigen is not known. The source of the sample is a study of CD8 T cells in ankylosing spondylitis. TCRdb analysed the 5' RACE reads with MiXCR anew, one entry per CDR3 protein. Found here are about 220,000 distinct CDR3 sequences, 7.3% of them singletons; the top ten hold approximately 15%. Regarding the study as a whole: Disease-linked clones bore a CD8+ phenotype and were relatively rare in peripheral blood. A TCR beta motif of several highly homologous variants seemed to mark ankylosing spondylitis blood. Previous work reported some of these motif variants in the synovial fluid and blood of reactive arthritis.

CDR3 size: 15 residues. Trimming cost V 2 bases and J 4 bases, with 14 bases left between them. Germline CDR1 is LNHDA and CDR2 is SQIVND (reference sequence). What was sequenced was blood, either unsorted or a sorted T cell fraction (not recorded which). This receptor was obtained from a male donor with ankylosing spondylitis. This rearrangement joins TRBV19 to TRBJ1-1, with D tentatively TRBD1 (6 bases). The CDR3 sequence is CASSIPQGGSTEAFF. The CDR3, as DNA: TGTGCCAGTAGTATACCACAGGGAGGAAGCACTGAAGCTTTCTTT.